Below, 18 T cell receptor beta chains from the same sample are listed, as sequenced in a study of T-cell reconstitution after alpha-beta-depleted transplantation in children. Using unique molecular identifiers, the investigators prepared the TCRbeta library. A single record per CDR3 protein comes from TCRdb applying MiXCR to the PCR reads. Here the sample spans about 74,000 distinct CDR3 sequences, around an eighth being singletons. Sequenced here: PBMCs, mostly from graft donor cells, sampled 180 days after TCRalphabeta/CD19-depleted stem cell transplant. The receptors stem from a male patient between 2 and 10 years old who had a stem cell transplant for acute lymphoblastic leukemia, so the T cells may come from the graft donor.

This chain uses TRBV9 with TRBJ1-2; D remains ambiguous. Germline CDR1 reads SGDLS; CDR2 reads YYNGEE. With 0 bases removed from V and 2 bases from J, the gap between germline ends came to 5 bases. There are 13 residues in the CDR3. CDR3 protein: CASSVDRNYGYTF. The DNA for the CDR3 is TGTGCCAGCAGCGTAGACAGAAACTATGGCTACACCTTC.

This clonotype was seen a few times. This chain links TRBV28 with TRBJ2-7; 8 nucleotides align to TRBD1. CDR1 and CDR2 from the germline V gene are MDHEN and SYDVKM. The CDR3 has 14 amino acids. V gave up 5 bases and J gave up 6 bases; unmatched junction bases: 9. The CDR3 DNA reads TGTGCCAGCAGTCCGCCTGGGGACAGGCGCGAGCAGTACTTC. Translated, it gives CASSPPGDRREQYF.

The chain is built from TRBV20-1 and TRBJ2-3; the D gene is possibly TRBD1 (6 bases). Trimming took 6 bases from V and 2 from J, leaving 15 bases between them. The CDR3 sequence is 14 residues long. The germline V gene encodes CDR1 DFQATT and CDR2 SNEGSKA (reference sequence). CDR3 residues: CSAARDTYTDTQYF. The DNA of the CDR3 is TGCAGTGCCGCCCGGGACACTTACACAGATACGCAGTATTTT.

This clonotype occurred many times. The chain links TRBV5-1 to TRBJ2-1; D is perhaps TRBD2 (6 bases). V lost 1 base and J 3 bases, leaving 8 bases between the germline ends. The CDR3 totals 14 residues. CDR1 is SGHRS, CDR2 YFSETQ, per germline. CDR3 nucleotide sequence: TGCGCCAGCAGCTTGACGGGGGACTACAATGAGCAGTTCTTC. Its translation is CASSLTGDYNEQFF.

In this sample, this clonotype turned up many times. CDR3 nucleotide sequence: TGTGCCATCAGTGCTGGACAGGGGGTCCTCAATTATTATGATACGCAGTATTTT. Encoded protein: CAISAGQGVLNYYDTQYF. V gene TRBV10-3 combines with J gene TRBJ2-3; 10 bases map to TRBD1. The CDR3 consists of 18 residues. The trim removed 4 bases at V and 6 bases at J, leaving 16 bases unmatched. Germline assignment: CDR1 ENHRY and CDR2 SYGVKD.

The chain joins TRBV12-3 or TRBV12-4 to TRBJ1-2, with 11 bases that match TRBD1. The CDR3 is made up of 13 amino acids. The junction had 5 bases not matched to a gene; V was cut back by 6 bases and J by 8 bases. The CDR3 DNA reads TGTGCCAGCAGCCGGACAGGGGGCCAGGGCTACACCTTC. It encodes CASSRTGGQGYTF.

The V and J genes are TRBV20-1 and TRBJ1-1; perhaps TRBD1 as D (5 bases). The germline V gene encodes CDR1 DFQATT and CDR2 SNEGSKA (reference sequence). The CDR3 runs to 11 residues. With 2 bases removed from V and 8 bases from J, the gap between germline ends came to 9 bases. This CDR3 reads CSARFQGEAFF. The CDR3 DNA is TGCAGTGCTAGATTCCAGGGAGAAGCTTTCTTT.

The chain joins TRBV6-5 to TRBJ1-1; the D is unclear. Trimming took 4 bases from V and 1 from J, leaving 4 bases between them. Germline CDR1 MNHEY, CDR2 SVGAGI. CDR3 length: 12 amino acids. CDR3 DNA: TGTGCCAGCAGTTCCTGGAACACTGAAGCTTTCTTT. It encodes CASSSWNTEAFF.

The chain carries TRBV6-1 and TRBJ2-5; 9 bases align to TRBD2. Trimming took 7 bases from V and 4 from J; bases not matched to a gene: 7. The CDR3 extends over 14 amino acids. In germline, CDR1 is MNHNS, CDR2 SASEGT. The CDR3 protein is CASTPGGGAETQYF. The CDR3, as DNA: TGTGCCAGCACCCCAGGCGGGGGGGCAGAGACCCAGTACTTC.

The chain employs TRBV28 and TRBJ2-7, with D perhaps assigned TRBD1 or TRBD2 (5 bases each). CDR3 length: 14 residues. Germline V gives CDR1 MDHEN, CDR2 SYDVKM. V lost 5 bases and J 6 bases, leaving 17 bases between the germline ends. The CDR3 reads CASSPTGPIAEQYF. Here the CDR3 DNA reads TGTGCCAGCAGTCCGACGGGGCCTATAGCCGAGCAGTACTTC.

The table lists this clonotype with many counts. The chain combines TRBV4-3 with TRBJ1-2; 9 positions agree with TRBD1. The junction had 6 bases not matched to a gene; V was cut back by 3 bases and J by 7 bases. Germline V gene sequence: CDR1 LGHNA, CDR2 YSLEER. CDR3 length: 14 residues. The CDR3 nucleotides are TGCGCCAGCAGCCAGGGTGGGACAGGGCTTGGCTACACCTTC. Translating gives CASSQGGTGLGYTF.

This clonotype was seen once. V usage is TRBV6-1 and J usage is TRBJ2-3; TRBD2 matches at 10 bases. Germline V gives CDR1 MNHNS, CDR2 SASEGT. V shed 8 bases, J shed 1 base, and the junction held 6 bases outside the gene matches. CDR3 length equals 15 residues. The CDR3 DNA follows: TGTGCCAGCTTGGGGCTAGCGGGGGGCACAGATACGCAGTATTTT. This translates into CASLGLAGGTDTQYF.

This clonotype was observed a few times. CDR3 DNA: TGTGCCAGCAGCTTAGTAGGTGGGGGTAAGCAGTTCTTC. Residues: CASSLVGGGKQFF. The chain joins TRBV7-3 to TRBJ2-1; D might be TRBD1 or TRBD2, each matching 5 bases. CDR3 length: 13 amino acids. CDR1 and CDR2 from the germline V gene are SGHTA and FQGTGA. Trimming took 2 bases from V and 11 from J, leaving 13 bases between them.

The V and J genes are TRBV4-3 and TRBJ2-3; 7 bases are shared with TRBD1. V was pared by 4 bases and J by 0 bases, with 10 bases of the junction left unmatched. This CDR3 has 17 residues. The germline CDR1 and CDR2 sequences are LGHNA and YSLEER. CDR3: CASSRRVGGQSTDTQYF. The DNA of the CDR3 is TGCGCCAGCAGCCGAAGGGTTGGGGGACAGAGCACAGATACGCAGTATTTT.

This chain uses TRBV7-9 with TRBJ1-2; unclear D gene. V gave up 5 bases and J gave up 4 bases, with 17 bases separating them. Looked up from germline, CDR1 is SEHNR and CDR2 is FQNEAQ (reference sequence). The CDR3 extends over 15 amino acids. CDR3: CASSPAWLGSYGYTF. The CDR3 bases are TGTGCCAGCAGCCCGGCGTGGTTGGGTTCCTATGGCTACACCTTC.

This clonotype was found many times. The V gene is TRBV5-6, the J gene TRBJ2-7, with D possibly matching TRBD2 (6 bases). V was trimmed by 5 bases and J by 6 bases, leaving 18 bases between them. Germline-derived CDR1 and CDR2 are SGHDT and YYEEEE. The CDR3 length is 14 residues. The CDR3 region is CASSGRYRASEQYF. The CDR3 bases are TGTGCCAGCAGTGGGAGGTACCGTGCAAGCGAGCAGTACTTC.

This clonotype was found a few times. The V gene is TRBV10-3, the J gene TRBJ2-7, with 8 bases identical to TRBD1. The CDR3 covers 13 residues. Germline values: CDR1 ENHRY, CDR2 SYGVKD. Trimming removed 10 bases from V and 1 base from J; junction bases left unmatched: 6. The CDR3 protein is CATGTGLSYEQYF. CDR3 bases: TGTGCCACTGGGACAGGACTTTCCTACGAGCAGTACTTC.

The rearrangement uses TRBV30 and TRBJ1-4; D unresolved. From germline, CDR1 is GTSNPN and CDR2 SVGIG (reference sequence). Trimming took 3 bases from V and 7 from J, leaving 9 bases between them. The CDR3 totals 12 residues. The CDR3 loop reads CAWRRYGEKLFF. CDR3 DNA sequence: TGTGCCTGGAGGCGGTACGGTGAAAAACTGTTTTTT.